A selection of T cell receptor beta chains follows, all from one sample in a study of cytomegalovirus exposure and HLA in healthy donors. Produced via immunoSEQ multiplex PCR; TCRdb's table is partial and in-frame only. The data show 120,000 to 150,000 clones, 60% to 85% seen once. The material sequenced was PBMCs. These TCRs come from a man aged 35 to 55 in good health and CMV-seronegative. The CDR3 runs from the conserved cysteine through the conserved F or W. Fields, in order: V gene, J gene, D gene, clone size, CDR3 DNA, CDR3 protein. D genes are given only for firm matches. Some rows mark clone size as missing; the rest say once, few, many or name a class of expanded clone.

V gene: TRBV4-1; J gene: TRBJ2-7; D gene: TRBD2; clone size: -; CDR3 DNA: TGCGCCAGCAGCCAGGGATATCTAGCGGGAGTCGAGCAGTACTTC; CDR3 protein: CASSQGYLAGVEQYF
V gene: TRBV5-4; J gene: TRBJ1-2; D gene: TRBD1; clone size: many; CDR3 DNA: TGTGCCAGCAGCTTGGTGCAGGGGGCTCATGGCTACACCTTC; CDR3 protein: CASSLVQGAHGYTF
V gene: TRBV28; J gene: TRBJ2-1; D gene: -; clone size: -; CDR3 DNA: TGTGCCAGCAGTCCCGGACAATCGACAGGGAGGAATGAGCAGTTCTTC; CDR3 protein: CASSPGQSTGRNEQFF
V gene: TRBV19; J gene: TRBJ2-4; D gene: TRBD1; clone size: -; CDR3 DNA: TGTGCCAGTAGTGCCGGGACAGGGGGCGAAACCAAAAACATTCAGTACTTC; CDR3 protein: CASSAGTGGETKNIQYF
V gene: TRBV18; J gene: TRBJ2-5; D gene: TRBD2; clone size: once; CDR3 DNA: TGTGCCAGCTCACGGGGGACTAGCGTGGAGACCCAGTACTTC; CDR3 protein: CASSRGTSVETQYF
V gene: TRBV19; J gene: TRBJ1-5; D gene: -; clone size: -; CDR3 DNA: TGTGCCAGTAGTGCGGGGATCCGGGACGCCCCCCAGCATTTT; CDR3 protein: CASSAGIRDAPQHF
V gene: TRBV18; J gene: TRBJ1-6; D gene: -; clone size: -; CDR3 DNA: TGTGCCAGCTCACCATTAGAGCAGGGTAATTCACCCCTCCACTTT; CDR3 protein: CASSPLEQGNSPLHF
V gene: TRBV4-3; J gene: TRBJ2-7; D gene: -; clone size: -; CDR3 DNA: TGCGCCAGCAGCCCCGACGGGAGTAGCGAGCAGTACTTC; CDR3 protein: CASSPDGSSEQYF
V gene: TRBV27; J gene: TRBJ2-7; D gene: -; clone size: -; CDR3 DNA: TGTGCCAGCAGTCCAGAGAACAGAGCCTACGAGCAGTACTTC; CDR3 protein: CASSPENRAYEQYF
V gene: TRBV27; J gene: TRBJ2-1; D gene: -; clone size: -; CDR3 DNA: TGTGCCAGCAGTTTATCGCGGAGGAACCAGGCCAATGAGCAGTTCTTC; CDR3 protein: CASSLSRRNQANEQFF
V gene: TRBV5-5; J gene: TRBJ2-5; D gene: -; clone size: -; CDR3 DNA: TGTGCCAGCAGCAGGGGCCAGCTGATGGAGACCCAGTACTTC; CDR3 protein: CASSRGQLMETQYF
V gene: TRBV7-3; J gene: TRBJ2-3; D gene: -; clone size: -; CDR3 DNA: TGTGCCAGCAGCTTATCCCCGGGGTCGGGTGATACGCAGTATTTT; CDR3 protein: CASSLSPGSGDTQYF
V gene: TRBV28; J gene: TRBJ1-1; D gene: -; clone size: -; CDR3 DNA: TGTGCCAGCAGCCCGTTGGGTTCGGGTGAAGCTTTCTTT; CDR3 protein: CASSPLGSGEAFF
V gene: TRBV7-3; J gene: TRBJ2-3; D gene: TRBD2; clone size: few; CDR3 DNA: TGTGCCAGCAGCGGACCGACTAGCGGGGGGGTAGATACGCAGTATTTT; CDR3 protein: CASSGPTSGGVDTQYF
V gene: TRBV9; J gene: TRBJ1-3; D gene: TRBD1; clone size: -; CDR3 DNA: TGTGCCAGCAGCGTAGGCCGGGACAGGGAGTACGTATATTTT; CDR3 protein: CASSVGRDREYVYF